This T cell receptor beta chain emerged from a study of beta chain features in type 1 diabetes. Concerning this clone: Antigen: not known.

Trimming cost V 4 bases and J 3 bases; bases outside gene matches: 3. Germline V CDR1 and CDR2: MGHDK, SYGVNS. The CDR3 extends over 15 amino acids. Study results and caveats: All four CD4+ subsets from Type 1 diabetes patients carried moderately but significantly shorter TCRB CDR3s. Possible PCR preference for shorter templates applied equally to patients and controls.

There was one heparinised blood draw per donor, averaging roughly 100 mL. Since all of the isolated RNA was reverse transcribed, expressed TCRB transcripts were what got sequenced. TCRdb's copy holds only in-frame clones and misses some; the assay was immunoSEQ multiplex PCR. The data show about 700,000 clones, roughly 13% seen once. The chain uses TRBV25-1 and TRBJ2-6; 7 bases agree with TRBD1. The sample consisted of naive CD4+ T cells from blood. The TCR sequence derives from a man between 18 and 35 years old with type 1 diabetes. CDR3 residues: CASSAQGSGANVLTF. The CDR3 coding sequence is TGTGCCAGCAGTGCACAGGGGAGTGGGGCCAACGTCCTGACTTTC. The variable domain in full, with the rest retrieved from reference TRBV25-1 and TRBJ2-6, is EADIYQTPRYLVIGTGKKITLECSQTMGHDKMYWYQQDPGMELHLIHYSYGVNSTEKGDLSSESTVSRIRTEHFPLTLESARPSHTSQYLCASSAQGSGANVLTFGAGSRLTVL.